This T cell receptor beta chain was recorded in a study of blood T cell repertoires in COVID-19. Study-level background: Samples of COVID-19 (acute and convalescent) were obtained from the United States, Italy and Spain.

Followed longitudinally, the Seattle patients had been enrolled during active infection. Original methodology: It was from reference gene primer amplification that nucleated cell counts were estimated. Sequencing used immunoSEQ multiplex PCR; TCRdb keeps in-frame clones, though not all of them. V, J and clone size are taken as reported in that table, and D and trimming were inferred from the DNA itself. The table records a few hundred thousand clones, almost 90% of them present only once. Sequencing was done on a sample of peripheral blood. This receptor was identified in a woman aged 55-70 years with COVID-19, enrolled during active disease.

CDR3 DNA sequence: TGTGCCAGCAGCCCTGGGGGGGGCAACACCGGGGAGCTGTTTTTT. Protein product: CASSPGGGNTGELFF. This rearrangement joins TRBV7-8 to TRBJ2-2; D is possibly TRBD2 (7 bases). This CDR3 contains 15 residues. V gave up 5 bases and J gave up 2 bases, with 12 bases separating them. Looked up from germline, CDR1 is SGHVS and CDR2 is FQNEAQ.